The subject of this entry is one T cell receptor (beta chain). The data stem from a study of blood T cell repertoires in COVID-19. Study details: The United States, Italy and Spain provided the acute and convalescent COVID-19 samples.

The ends lost 0 bases at V and 4 bases at J; junction bases unmatched: 2. Germline V gene lookup returns CDR1 ENHRY and CDR2 SYGVKD. The CDR3 has 15 residues. Using immunoSEQ multiplex PCR, the repertoire was profiled, and TCRdb retains in-frame clones only, with some absent. Counted here are approximately 150,000 clones, 87% occurring once; the ten biggest clones make up less than 5%. This chain links TRBV10-3 with TRBJ2-2; 7 bases fit TRBD1. Sequencing was carried out using peripheral blood. This clonotype originated in a woman aged 60-70 years who had recovered from COVID-19. CDR3 region: CAISESTGFTGELFF. The CDR3 nucleotides are TGTGCCATCAGTGAGTCGACAGGGTTCACCGGGGAGCTGTTTTTT.